The rows below give T cell receptor beta chains drawn from one sample of a study of T cell repertoires in cytomegalovirus infection. No cognate antigen is known for these TCRs. Via MiXCR, TCRdb re-called the reads, giving one row per CDR3 protein. The profile shows approximately 990,000 distinct CDR3 sequences, about 33% of them singletons. Sequenced here: cultured CD8+ T cells from PBMCs, sampled from culture after CMV antigen stimulation. These receptors were obtained from a human donor in good health (CMV status not recorded). Some clones in this sample may be carry-over from other donors' samples. Both conserved end residues are part of each CDR3. The D gene is left open where the match is weak. Size is omitted from some rows. Given values are once, few, many or a class for expanded clones.

D,J,V,size,CDR3,DNA
.,TRBJ2-2,TRBV5-5,many,CASSPQGWELFF,TGTGCCAGCAGCCCCCAGGGATGGGAGCTGTTTTTT
.,TRBJ2-3,TRBV7-9,few,CASSLDRGASTDTQYF,TGTGCCAGCAGCTTAGATCGGGGGGCAAGCACAGATACGCAGTATTTT
.,TRBJ1-5,TRBV20-1,.,CSARDRWGDQPQHF,TGCAGTGCTAGAGATCGGTGGGGGGATCAGCCCCAGCATTTT
.,TRBJ2-1,TRBV7-9,few,CASSPTQTGNEQFF,TGTGCCAGCAGCCCTACCCAGACCGGCAATGAGCAGTTCTTC
.,TRBJ1-1,TRBV19,few,CASIGSREAFF,TGTGCCAGTATAGGATCCCGTGAAGCTTTCTTT
TRBD1,TRBJ1-2,TRBV28,medium-sized,CASSYRDRGLVGYGYTF,TGTGCCAGCAGTTACCGGGACAGGGGACTAGTTGGCTATGGCTACACCTTC
.,TRBJ1-5,TRBV12-3/TRBV12-4,few,CASSLIGGDGPQHF,TGTGCCAGCAGTTTAATAGGGGGAGACGGGCCCCAGCATTTT
TRBD1,TRBJ1-1,TRBV29-1,.,CSGRTGEMNTEAFF,TGCAGCGGAAGGACAGGGGAGATGAACACTGAAGCTTTCTTT
.,TRBJ1-1,TRBV12-3/TRBV12-4,few,CASSPNRKNTEAFF,TGTGCCAGCAGCCCTAATCGTAAGAACACTGAAGCTTTCTTT
.,TRBJ2-5,TRBV6-5,.,CASRSFDTEWKETQYF,TGTGCCAGCAGAAGCTTTGACACGGAGTGGAAAGAGACCCAGTACTTC